This TCR gamma chain was found in a study of intestinal T cells in coeliac disease. Each case's genomic DNA was extracted from ten 5-µm formalin-fixed paraffin-embedded scrolls. CDR3 length: 11 residues. CDR1 is EGSTGY and CDR2 is YDSYTSSV in the germline V gene. Using about 200 ng of biopsy DNA, TRG was amplified with LymphoTrack primers. TCRdb reapplied CATT to the multiplex PCR reads. The table records a few hundred gamma-chain clones, 50% to 65% of them present only once. The clonotype originates from a human donor who served as a control with a normal duodenal biopsy, not a healthy volunteer. The rearrangement links TRGV4 to TRGJP1. What was sequenced was a duodenal biopsy. As DNA, the CDR3 is TGTGCACCTGGGATTGGTTGGTTCAAGATATTT. It codes for CAPGIGWFKIF.